This T cell receptor (beta chain) is from a study of T cell responses to AZD1222 COVID-19 vaccine. Study-wide points: Donors in the cohort were predominantly white British and more often female, and clonal diversity was possibly underestimated.

Germline V gene sequence: CDR1 KGHSH, CDR2 LQKENI. The trim removed 3 bases at V and 5 bases at J, leaving 3 bases unmatched. The CDR3 length is 14 residues. A remark on this clone: What it binds is not known.

The assay was immunoSEQ multiplex PCR, and TCRdb's table has in-frame clones only and misses some. The sample gives tens of thousands of clones, just over 90% of which show up once; 4.5% is in the top ten. Sequenced here: peripheral blood, sampled on day 0 of MenACWY control vaccination. The genes are TRBV18 and TRBJ2-2; 7 nucleotides align to TRBD1. The clonotype originates from an adult in good health. CDR3 loop: CASSPRGSTGELFF. DNA for the CDR3: TGTGCCAGCTCACCCAGGGGGAGTACCGGGGAGCTGTTTTTT.